This TCR beta chain was sequenced during a study of neoadjuvant anti-PD-1 for oral cavity cancer. The sample's time point: after neoadjuvant nivolumab, at surgical resection. CDR1 and CDR2 (germline): GTSNPN, SVGIG (reference sequence). The V gene lost 0 bases and the J gene lost 4 bases, with 8 bases spanning the gap. The length of the CDR3 is 13 residues. The table came from immunoSEQ multiplex PCR; TCRdb's copy has only in-frame clones and leaves some out. The sample shows about 42,000 clones, 77% of them seen only once. Comments on this clone: Distinct nucleotide sequences in the sample also encode this CDR3.

The sequence was obtained from a person between 35 and 79 years old with oral cavity squamous cell carcinoma. Here the sequenced sample was PBMCs, taken after nivolumab (anti-PD-1) treatment. The chain employs TRBV30 and TRBJ2-3; no clear D. The CDR3 region is CAWSVRRADTQYF. The CDR3 DNA follows: TGTGCCTGGAGTGTACGAAGGGCAGATACGCAGTATTTT.